This TCR beta chain was sequenced during a study of cytomegalovirus exposure and HLA in healthy donors. The study's findings and limits: Likely technical artifact: a cluster of highly shared sequence variants. Several V segments, TRBV6-2 and TRBV6-3 among them, could not be told apart and were dropped. High specificity and sensitivity for cytomegalovirus status were reported for the classifier.

As to this clone: Its antigen is unidentified.

PCR primers comprised 60 Vbeta and 13 Jbeta primers. Sequenced by immunoSEQ multiplex PCR; TCRdb stores in-frame clones only, minus some. The profile shows 65,000 to 100,000 clones, over 75% of them singletons. This CDR3 region has 15 residues. The germline V gene encodes CDR1 KGHSH and CDR2 LQKENI. V lost 1 base and J lost 8, with 17 bases in between. The receptor was derived from a female donor in good health and CMV-seronegative. The sample consisted of PBMCs. The V gene is TRBV18, the J gene TRBJ1-2, with D perhaps TRBD1 (6 bases). The CDR3 sequence is CASSPQGSPGEGYTF. CDR3 DNA sequence: TGTGCCAGCTCACCACAGGGGTCGCCAGGGGAAGGCTACACCTTC.